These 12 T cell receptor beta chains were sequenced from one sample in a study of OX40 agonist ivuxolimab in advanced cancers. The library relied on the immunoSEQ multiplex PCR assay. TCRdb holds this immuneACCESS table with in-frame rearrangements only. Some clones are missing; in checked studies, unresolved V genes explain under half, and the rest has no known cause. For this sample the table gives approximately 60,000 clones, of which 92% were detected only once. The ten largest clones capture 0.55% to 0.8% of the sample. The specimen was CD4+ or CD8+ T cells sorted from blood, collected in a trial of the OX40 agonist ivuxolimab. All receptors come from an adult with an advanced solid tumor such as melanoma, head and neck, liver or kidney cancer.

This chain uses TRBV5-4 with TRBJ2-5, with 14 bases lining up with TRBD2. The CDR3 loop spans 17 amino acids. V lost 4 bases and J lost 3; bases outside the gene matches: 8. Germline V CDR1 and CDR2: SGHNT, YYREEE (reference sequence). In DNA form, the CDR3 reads TGTGCCAGCAGCCCAGGGACTAGCGGGAGTAGGGAAGAGACCCAGTACTTC. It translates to CASSPGTSGSREETQYF.

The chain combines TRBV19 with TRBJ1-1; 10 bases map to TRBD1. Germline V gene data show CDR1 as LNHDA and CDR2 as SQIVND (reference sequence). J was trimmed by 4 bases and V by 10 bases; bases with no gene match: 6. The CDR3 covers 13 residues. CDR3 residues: CATQRTGGTEAFF. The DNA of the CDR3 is TGTGCCACGCAACGGACAGGGGGCACTGAAGCTTTCTTT.

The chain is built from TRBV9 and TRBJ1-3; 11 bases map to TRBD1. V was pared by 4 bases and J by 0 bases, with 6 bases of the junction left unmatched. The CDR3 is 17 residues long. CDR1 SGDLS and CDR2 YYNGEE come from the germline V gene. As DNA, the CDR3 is TGTGCCAGCAGCCCCTGGACAGGGGGCGTCTCTGGAAACACCATATATTTT. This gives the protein CASSPWTGGVSGNTIYF.

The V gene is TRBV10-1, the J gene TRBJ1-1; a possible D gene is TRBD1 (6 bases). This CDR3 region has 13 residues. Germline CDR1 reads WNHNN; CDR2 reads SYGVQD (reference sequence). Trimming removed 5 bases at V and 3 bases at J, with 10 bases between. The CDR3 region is CASSPQGYTEAFF. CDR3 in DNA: TGCGCCAGCAGTCCACAGGGCTACACTGAAGCTTTCTTT.

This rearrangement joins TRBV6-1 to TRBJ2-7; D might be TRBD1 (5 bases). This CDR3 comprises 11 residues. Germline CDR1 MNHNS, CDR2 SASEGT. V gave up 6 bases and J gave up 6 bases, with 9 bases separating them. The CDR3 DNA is TGTGCCAGCAGACAGGAGTTCGAGCAGTACTTC. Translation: CASRQEFEQYF.

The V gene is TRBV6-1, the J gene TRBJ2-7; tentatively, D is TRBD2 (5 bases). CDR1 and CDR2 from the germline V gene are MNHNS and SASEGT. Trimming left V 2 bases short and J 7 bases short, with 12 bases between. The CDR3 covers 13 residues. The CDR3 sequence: CASSEYGPGEQYF. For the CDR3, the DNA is TGTGCCAGCAGTGAATATGGGCCGGGGGAGCAGTACTTC.

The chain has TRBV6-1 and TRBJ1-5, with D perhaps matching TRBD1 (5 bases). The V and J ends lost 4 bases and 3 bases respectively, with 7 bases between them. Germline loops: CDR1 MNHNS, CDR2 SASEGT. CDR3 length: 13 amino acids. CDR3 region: CASSGRDNQPQHF. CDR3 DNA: TGTGCCAGCAGTGGCAGGGACAATCAGCCCCAGCATTTT.

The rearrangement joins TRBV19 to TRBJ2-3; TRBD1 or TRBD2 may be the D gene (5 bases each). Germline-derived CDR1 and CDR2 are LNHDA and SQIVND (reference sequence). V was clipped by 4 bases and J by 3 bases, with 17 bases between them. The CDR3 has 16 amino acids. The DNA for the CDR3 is TGTGCCAGTAGTACCATCAGGGACGGAAAAACAGATACGCAGTATTTT. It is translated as CASSTIRDGKTDTQYF.

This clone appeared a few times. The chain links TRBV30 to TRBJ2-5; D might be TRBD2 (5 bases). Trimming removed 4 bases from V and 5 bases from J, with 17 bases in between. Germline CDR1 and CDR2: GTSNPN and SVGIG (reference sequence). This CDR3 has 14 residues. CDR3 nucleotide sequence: TGTGCCTGGATTGGAGGCACCCGTTTTGAGACCCAGTACTTC. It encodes CAWIGGTRFETQYF.

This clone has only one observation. The CDR3 DNA follows: TGTGCCAGCAGTTCCCTCCCAACGGGCACTGAAGCTTTCTTT. This gives the protein CASSSLPTGTEAFF. The chain is built from TRBV6-6 and TRBJ1-1, with D uncertain. Trimming pared 4 bases from V and 4 bases from J, leaving 13 bases between. The CDR3 length is 14 residues. Looked up from germline, CDR1 is MNHNY and CDR2 is SVGAGI (reference sequence).

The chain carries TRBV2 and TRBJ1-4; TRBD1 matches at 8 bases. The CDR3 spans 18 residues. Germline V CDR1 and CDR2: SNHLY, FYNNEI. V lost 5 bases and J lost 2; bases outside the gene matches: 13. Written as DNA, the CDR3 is TGTGCCAGCAGTTATTACAGGGGGACCCGTCCTACTAATGAAAAACTGTTTTTT. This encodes CASSYYRGTRPTNEKLFF.

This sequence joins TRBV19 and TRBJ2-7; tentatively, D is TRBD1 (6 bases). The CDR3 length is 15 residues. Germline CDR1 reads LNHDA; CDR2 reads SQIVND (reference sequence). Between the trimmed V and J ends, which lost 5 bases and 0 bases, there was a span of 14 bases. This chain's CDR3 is CASSVDSLSSYEQYF. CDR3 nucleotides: TGTGCCAGTAGTGTGGACAGCTTGAGCTCCTACGAGCAGTACTTC.